These 2 T cell receptor beta chains were all obtained from the same sample, sequenced in a study of blood T cell repertoires in COVID-19. The assay was immunoSEQ multiplex PCR, and TCRdb's table has in-frame clones only and misses some. The sample has roughly 6,100 clones, about 90% seen once. Input material: peripheral blood. Source of these receptors: a human donor in a cohort sampled during active COVID-19.

This rearrangement joins TRBV7-8 to TRBJ2-3; possible D gene TRBD2, 7 bases. Germline CDR1 and CDR2: SGHVS and FQNEAQ. There are 15 residues in the CDR3. Trimming took off 4 bases at V and 3 bases at J, with 14 bases between the two ends. The CDR3 loop reads CASSYREGGTDTQYF. The CDR3 DNA is TGTGCCAGCAGCTACAGGGAGGGAGGAACAGATACGCAGTATTTT. Based on the CDR3 plus reference TRBV7-8 and TRBJ2-3, the full variable domain is GAGVSQSPRYKVAKRGQDVALRCDPISGHVSLFWYQQALGQGPEFLTYFQNEAQLDKSGLPSDRFFAERPEGSVSTLKIQRTQQEDSAVYLCASSYREGGTDTQYFGPGTRLTVL.

The rearrangement uses TRBV6-6 and TRBJ1-4; TRBD1 aligns across 7 bases. Germline CDR1 reads MNHNY; CDR2 reads SVGAGI (reference sequence). The trim removed 7 bases at V and 6 bases at J, leaving 17 bases unmatched. The CDR3 is 17 residues long. This CDR3 reads CASNRKGGLDWHEKLFF. CDR3 sequence (DNA): TGTGCCAGCAATCGCAAAGGGGGCCTAGATTGGCATGAAAAACTGTTTTTT.